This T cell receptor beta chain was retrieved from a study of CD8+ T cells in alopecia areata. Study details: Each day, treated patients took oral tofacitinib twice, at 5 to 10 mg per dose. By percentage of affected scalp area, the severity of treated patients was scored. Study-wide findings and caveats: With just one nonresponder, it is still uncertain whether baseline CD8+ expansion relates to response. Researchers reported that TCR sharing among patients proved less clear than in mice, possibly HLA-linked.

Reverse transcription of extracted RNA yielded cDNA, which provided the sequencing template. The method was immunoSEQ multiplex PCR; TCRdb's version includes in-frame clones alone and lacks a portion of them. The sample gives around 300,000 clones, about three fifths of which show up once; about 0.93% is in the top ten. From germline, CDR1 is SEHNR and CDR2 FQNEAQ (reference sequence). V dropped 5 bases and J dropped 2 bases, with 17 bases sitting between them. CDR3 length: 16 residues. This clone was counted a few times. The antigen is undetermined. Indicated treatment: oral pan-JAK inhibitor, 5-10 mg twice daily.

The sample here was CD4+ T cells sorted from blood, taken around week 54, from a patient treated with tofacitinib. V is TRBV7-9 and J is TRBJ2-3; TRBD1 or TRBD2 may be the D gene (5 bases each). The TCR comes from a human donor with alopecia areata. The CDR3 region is CASSPAVMGVTDTQYF. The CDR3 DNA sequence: TGTGCCAGCAGCCCAGCGGTTATGGGGGTCACAGATACGCAGTATTTT.